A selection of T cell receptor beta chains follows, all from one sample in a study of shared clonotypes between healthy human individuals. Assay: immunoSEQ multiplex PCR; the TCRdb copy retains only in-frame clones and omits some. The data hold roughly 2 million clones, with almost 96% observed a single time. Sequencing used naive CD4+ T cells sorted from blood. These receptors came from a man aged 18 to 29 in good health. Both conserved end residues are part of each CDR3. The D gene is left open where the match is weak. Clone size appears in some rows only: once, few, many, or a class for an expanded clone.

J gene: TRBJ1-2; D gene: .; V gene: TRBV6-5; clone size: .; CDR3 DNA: TGTGCCAGCGGTGTTATCTTAGGAGCCTACACCTTC; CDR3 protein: CASGVILGAYTF
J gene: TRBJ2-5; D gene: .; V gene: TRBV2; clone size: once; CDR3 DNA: TGTGCCAGCAATGAGATGGGGAGCGGAGAGACCCAGTACTTC; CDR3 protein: CASNEMGSGETQYF
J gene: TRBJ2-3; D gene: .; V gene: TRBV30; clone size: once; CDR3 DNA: TGTGCCTGGAGTGAGGAGGCAGATACGCAGTATTTT; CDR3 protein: CAWSEEADTQYF
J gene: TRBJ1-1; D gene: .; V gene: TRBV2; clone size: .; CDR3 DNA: TGTGCCAGCAGTGAAGTTAGTCAGACCACTGAAGCTTTCTTT; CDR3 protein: CASSEVSQTTEAFF
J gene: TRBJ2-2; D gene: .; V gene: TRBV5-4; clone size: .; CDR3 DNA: TGTGCCAGCAGCTTGGGAATCGGATACACCGGGGAGCTGTTTTTT; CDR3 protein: CASSLGIGYTGELFF
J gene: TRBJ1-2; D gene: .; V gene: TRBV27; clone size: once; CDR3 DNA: TGTGCCAGCAGTTCCGCCGGGCGAGCTAACTATGGCTACACCTTC; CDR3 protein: CASSSAGRANYGYTF
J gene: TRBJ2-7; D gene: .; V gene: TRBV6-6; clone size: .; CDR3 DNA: TGTGCCAGCAGTTACTCGACTATGCAATCCCAGTACGAGCAGTACTTC; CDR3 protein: CASSYSTMQSQYEQYF
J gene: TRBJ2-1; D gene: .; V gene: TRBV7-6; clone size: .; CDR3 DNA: TGTGCCAGCAGCCCTGGACTACACACCTACAATGAGCAGTTCTTC; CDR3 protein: CASSPGLHTYNEQFF
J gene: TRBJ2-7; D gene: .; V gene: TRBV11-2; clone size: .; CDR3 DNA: TGTGCCAGCAGCTCCTTGGCTGGTAGCTACGAGCAGTACTTC; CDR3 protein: CASSSLAGSYEQYF
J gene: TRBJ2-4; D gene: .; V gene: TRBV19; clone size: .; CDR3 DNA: TGTGCCAGTAGTATAGCGGGCAGGATCAAAAACATTCAGTACTTC; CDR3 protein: CASSIAGRIKNIQYF
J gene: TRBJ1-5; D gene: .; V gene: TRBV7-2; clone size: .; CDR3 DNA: TGTGCCAGCAGCTTTGATAGGCTTGGACTAGAAGGGAATCAGCCCCAGCATTTT; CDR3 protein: CASSFDRLGLEGNQPQHF
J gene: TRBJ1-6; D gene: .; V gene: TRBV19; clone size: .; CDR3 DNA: TGTGCCAGTAGTATAGCGGAGTATAATTCACCCCTCCACTTT; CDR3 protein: CASSIAEYNSPLHF
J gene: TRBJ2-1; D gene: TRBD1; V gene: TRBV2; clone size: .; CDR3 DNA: TGTGCCAGCAGGGGACAGGGTAATGAGCAGTTCTTC; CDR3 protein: CASRGQGNEQFF
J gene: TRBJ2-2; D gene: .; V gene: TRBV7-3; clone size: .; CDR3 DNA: TGTGCCAGCAGCTTGACGGCGAACACCGGGGAGCTGTTTTTT; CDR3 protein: CASSLTANTGELFF
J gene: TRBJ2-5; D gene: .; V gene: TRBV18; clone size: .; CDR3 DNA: TGTGCCAGCTCACCACCCACGAGAACAGAGACCCAGTACTTC; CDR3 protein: CASSPPTRTETQYF
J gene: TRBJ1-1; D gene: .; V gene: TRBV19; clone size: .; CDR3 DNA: TGTGCCAGTACAGGCTTCACTGAAGCTTTCTTT; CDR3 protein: CASTGFTEAFF
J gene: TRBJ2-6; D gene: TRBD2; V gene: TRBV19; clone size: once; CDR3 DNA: TGTGCCAGTAGTACGGGGGGCTCTGGGGCCAACGTCCTGACTTTC; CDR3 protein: CASSTGGSGANVLTF
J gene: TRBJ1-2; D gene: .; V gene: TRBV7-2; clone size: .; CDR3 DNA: TGTGCCAGCAGCACCGGACAGAACTATGGCTACACCTTC; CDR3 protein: CASSTGQNYGYTF
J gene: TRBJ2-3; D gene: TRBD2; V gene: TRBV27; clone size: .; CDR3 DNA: TGTGCCAGCAGCTCCACATTAGCGGGGTGGATAGATACGCAGTATTTT; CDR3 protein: CASSSTLAGWIDTQYF
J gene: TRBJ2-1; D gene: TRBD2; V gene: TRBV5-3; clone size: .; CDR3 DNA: TGTGCCAGAAGCTTGAGCGGGAGTTACAATGAGCAGTTCTTC; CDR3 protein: CARSLSGSYNEQFF
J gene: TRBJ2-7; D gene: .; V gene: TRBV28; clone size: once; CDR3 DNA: TGTGCCAGCACCCCCAGAGGGGGGTACCACGAGCAGTACTTC; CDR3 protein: CASTPRGGYHEQYF
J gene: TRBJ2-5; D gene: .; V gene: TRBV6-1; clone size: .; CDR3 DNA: TGTGCCAGCAGTGAAGCAGGTTCTAAGCGGACCCAGTACTTC; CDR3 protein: CASSEAGSKRTQYF
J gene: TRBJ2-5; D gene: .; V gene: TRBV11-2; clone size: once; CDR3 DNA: TGTGCCAGCAGCTTTTCCCAAGAGACCCAGTACTTC; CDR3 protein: CASSFSQETQYF
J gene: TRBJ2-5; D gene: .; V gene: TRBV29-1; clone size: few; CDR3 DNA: TGCAGCGCTCAAAGGGGGGCCCCAGAGACCCAGTACTTC; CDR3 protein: CSAQRGAPETQYF
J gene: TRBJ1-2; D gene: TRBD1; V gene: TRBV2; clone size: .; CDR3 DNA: TGTGCCAGCAGTTATAGGGACAGGAACTATGGCTACACCTTC; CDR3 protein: CASSYRDRNYGYTF
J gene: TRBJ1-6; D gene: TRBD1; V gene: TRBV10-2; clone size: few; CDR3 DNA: TGCGCCAGCATTAACAGGGGCACCCTCCACTTT; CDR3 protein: CASINRGTLHF
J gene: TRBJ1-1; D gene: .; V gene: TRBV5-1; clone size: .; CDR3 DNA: TGCGCCAGCAGCTTGGACGGATTTAAGAACACTGAAGCTTTCTTT; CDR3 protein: CASSLDGFKNTEAFF
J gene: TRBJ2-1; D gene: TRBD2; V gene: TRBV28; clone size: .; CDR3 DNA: TGTGCCAGCAGTTCCCCGGCTAGCGGGCGAAATGAGCAGTTCTTC; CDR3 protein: CASSSPASGRNEQFF
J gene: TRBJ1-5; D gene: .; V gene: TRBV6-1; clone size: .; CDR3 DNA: TGTGCCAGCCGTACCACCTGGACGGGGGATCAGCCCCAGCATTTT; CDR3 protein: CASRTTWTGDQPQHF
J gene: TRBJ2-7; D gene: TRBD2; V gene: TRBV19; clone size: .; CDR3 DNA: TGTGCCAGTAGTATAGCCGACGGGAGGGCCTACGAGCAGTACTTC; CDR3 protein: CASSIADGRAYEQYF
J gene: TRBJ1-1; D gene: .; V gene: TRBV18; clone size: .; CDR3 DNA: TGTGCCAGCTCACCACCGTCGACAAAGAACACTGAAGCTTTCTTT; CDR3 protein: CASSPPSTKNTEAFF
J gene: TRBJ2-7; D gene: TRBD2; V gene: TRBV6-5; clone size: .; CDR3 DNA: TGTGCCAGCAGGACCCCGGGGGGAAGCTCCTACGAGCAGTACTTC; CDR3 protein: CASRTPGGSSYEQYF
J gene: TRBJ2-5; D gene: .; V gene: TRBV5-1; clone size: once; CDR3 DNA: TGCGCCAGCAGCTTGGGCGGGATACAAGAGACCCAGTACTTC; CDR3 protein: CASSLGGIQETQYF
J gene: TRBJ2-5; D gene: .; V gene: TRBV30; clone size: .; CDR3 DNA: TGTGCCTGGAGCGAGGGGCCCCCCCTGGAGACCCAGTACTTC; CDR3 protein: CAWSEGPPLETQYF
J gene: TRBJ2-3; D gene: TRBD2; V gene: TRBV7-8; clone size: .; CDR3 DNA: TGTGCCAACAGCTTAGGGTTCGCAGCGGGGGAGGGAGGCACAGATACGCAGTATTTT; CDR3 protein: CANSLGFAAGEGGTDTQYF
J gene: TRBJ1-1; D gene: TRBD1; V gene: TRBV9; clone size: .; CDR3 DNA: TGTGCCAGCAGTGCGGACAGGCTGAACACTGAAGCTTTCTTT; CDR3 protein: CASSADRLNTEAFF
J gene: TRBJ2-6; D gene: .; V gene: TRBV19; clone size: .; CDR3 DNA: TGTGCCAGTAGCCTTGGACACCCCGACTCTGGGGCCAACGTCCTGACTTTC; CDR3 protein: CASSLGHPDSGANVLTF
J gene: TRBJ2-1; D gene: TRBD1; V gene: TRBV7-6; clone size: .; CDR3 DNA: TGTGCCAGCAGCCTACCATCCGGGACAGGGGGGTACAATGAGCAGTTCTTC; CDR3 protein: CASSLPSGTGGYNEQFF
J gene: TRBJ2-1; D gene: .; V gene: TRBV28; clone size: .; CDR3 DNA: TGTGCCAGCAGTTCCCGGTCCGGACAGTTCTTC; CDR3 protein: CASSSRSGQFF
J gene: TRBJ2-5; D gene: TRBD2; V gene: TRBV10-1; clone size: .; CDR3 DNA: TGCGCCAGCAGTAACGGACTAGGGCAGACCCAGTACTTC; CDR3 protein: CASSNGLGQTQYF
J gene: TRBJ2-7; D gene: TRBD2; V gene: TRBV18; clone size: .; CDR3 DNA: TGTGCCAGCTCACTTACTAGCGGGAGGTACGAGCAGTACTTC; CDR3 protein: CASSLTSGRYEQYF
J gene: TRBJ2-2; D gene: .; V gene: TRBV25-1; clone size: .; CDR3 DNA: TGTGCCAGCAGTGAATTAGACGGATACACCGGGGAGCTGTTTTTT; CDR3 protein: CASSELDGYTGELFF
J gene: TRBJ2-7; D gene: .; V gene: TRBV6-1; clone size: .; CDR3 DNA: TGTGCCAGCAGTGAATGGAATGGGGAACCCGAGCAGTACTTC; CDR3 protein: CASSEWNGEPEQYF
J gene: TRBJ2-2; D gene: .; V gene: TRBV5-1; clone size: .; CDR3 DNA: TGCGCCAGCAGCTTGACAGACCCCACCGGGGAGCTGTTTTTT; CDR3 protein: CASSLTDPTGELFF
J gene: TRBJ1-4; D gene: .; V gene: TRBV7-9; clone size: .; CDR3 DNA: TGTGCCAGCAGCTTAGAACAGACTGGTAATGAAAAACTGTTTTTT; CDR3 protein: CASSLEQTGNEKLFF
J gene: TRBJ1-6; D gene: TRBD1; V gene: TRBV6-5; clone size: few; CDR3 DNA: TGTGCCAGCAGTTACAGACGGGACAGGGGTAATTCACCCCTCCACTTT; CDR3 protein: CASSYRRDRGNSPLHF
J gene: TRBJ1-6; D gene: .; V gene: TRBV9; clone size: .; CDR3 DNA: TGTGCCAGCAGCGTGGACGGGTACGGTAATTCACCCCTCCACTTT; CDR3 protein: CASSVDGYGNSPLHF
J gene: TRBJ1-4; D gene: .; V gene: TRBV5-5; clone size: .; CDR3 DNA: TGTGCCAGCAGCTTCGGGACTGCCGCTAATGAAAAACTGTTTTTT; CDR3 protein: CASSFGTAANEKLFF
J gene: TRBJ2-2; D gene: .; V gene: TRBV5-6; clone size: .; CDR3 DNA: TGTGCCAGCAGCTTGTGGGGGTATAGGGAGCTGTTTTTT; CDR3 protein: CASSLWGYRELFF
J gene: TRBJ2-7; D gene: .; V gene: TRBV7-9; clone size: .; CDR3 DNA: TGTGCCAGCAGCTTAAGGCTCCCCTTTGCGGGATTATCCTACGAGCAGTACTTC; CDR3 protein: CASSLRLPFAGLSYEQYF
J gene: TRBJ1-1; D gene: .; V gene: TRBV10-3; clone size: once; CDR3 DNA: TGTGCCATCAGTGAGAGCACTGAAGCTTTCTTT; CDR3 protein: CAISESTEAFF
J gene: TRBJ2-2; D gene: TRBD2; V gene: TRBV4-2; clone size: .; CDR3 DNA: TGTGCCAGCAGCCAAGAGTGGACTAGCGGAACGAACACCGGGGAGCTGTTTTTT; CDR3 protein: CASSQEWTSGTNTGELFF
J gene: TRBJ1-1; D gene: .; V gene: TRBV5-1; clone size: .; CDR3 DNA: TGCGCCAGCAGCTCACGGTTCCAGGGAAAGGGTCGGGCTTTCTTT; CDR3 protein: CASSSRFQGKGRAFF
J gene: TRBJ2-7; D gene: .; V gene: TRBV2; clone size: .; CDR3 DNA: TGTGCCAGCAGTGATAACCGGGGGTACGAGCAGTACTTC; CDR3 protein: CASSDNRGYEQYF
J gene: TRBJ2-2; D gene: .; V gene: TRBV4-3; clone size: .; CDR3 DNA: TGCGCCAGCAGCCAAGATCCAGGGGCCGGGAACACCGGGGAGCTGTTTTTT; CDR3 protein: CASSQDPGAGNTGELFF